This entry is about one TCR beta chain. Its antigen is still unknown. Template for every sorted-subset replicate PCR totaled about 0.2 ug DNA, around 33,000 T cell genomes. Clones were read by immunoSEQ multiplex PCR, and TCRdb kept only the in-frame ones, dropping some. The table has a few million clones, approximately 95% seen once. The germline gives CDR1 MDHEN, CDR2 SYDVKM. V was clipped by 2 bases and J by 6 bases, with 13 bases between them. The CDR3 runs to 14 residues. The data originate from a study of shared clonotypes between healthy human individuals. Study results and caveats: A few donors had around 5% of their naive CD4 clonotypes in common.

The sequence derives from a man younger than 35 in good health. Some clones in this sample may be carry-over from other donors' samples. The specimen sequenced was naive CD4+ T cells from PBMCs. The subset here: CD45RA+ positively selected. This chain connects TRBV28 to TRBJ1-1; D may be TRBD1 (5 bases). This chain's CDR3 is CASSLIRQGPEAFF. The CDR3 DNA sequence: TGTGCCAGCAGTTTAATTCGGCAGGGTCCTGAAGCTTTCTTT.